Listed below are T cell receptor beta chains from one sample, sequenced in a study of cytomegalovirus exposure and HLA in healthy donors. Sequencing was performed with immunoSEQ multiplex PCR; in TCRdb, only in-frame clones are kept and a portion is missing. The profile shows 250,000 or so clones, 70% to 90% of them singletons. Material for sequencing was PBMCs. The origin of the receptors is a woman aged 55-69 years in good health and CMV-seropositive. CDR3s include the opening cysteine and the closing phenylalanine or tryptophan. A D gene is named only where the DNA matches it firmly.

TRBJ2-5,TRBV4-1,-,CASSLHGASPETQYF,TGCGCCAGCAGCCTCCACGGAGCCTCCCCGGAGACCCAGTACTTC
TRBJ2-7,TRBV7-9,-,CASSGLDITYEQYF,TGTGCCAGCAGCGGCCTGGACATTACCTACGAGCAGTACTTC
TRBJ2-1,TRBV11-2,-,CASSSGREQFF,TGTGCCAGCAGCAGCGGCCGTGAGCAGTTCTTC
TRBJ1-1,TRBV5-1,TRBD1,CASYRDRPNTEAFF,TGCGCCAGCTACCGGGACAGGCCGAACACTGAAGCTTTCTTT
TRBJ1-3,TRBV5-6,TRBD1,CASSLWTLTGAPGNTIYF,TGTGCCAGCAGCCTGTGGACCCTCACAGGGGCACCCGGAAACACCATATATTTT
TRBJ1-2,TRBV28,-,CASSLVRSYGYTF,TGTGCCAGCAGTTTAGTACGGAGCTATGGCTACACCTTC
TRBJ2-7,TRBV4-2,-,CASSQDWSGAYEQYF,TGTGCCAGCAGCCAAGATTGGAGCGGTGCGTACGAGCAGTACTTC
TRBJ1-2,TRBV7-9,-,CASRSGGFNYGYTF,TGTGCCAGCAGGTCGGGTGGATTTAACTATGGCTACACCTTC
TRBJ1-1,TRBV5-6,-,CASSPTGNTEAFF,TGTGCCAGCAGCCCGACAGGCAACACTGAAGCTTTCTTT
TRBJ2-1,TRBV14,-,CASSLQGPFGREQFF,TGTGCCAGCAGCCTTCAGGGGCCGTTTGGTCGGGAGCAGTTCTTC
TRBJ2-7,TRBV6-5,TRBD1,CASRGDSYYEQYF,TGTGCCAGCAGGGGGGACAGCTACTACGAGCAGTACTTC
TRBJ1-1,TRBV5-1,-,CASSGHYGSTEAFF,TGCGCCAGCAGCGGGCACTACGGGAGCACTGAAGCTTTCTTT
TRBJ2-5,TRBV7-9,-,CSSSLRQGNLFQETQYF,TGTTCCAGCAGCTTACGCCAGGGAAACTTATTCCAAGAGACCCAGTACTTC
TRBJ2-7,TRBV18,-,CASSPREDGGSYEQYF,TGTGCCAGCTCACCACGGGAGGACGGTGGGTCCTACGAGCAGTACTTC
TRBJ1-1,TRBV2,-,CASHSWTNTEAFF,TGTGCCAGCCATAGCTGGACAAACACTGAAGCTTTCTTT